These 26 T cell receptor beta chains originate from one sample sequenced in a study of PD-1 blockade in classical Hodgkin lymphoma. The assay was immunoSEQ multiplex PCR, and TCRdb's table has in-frame clones only and misses some. The sample has some 10,000 clones, around 70% seen once. As for time point: cycle 4 day 1 (C4D1), after less than 7 weeks of nivolumab. The patients all showed relapse after autologous stem cell transplantation, while their brentuximab vedotin exposure varied. PBMCs, once thawed, yielded CD8+ T cells isolated by magnetic negative selection. The material was CD8+ T cells from blood, obtained before the fourth cycle of nivolumab. Receptors were obtained from a human donor with classical Hodgkin lymphoma.

This chain links TRBV4-1 with TRBJ1-1; D ambiguous. This CDR3 comprises 13 residues. CDR1 MGHRA and CDR2 YSYEKL come from the germline V gene. Trimming cost V 3 bases and J 7 bases, with 12 bases left between them. CDR3 residues: CASSQFGYLEAFF. The DNA for the CDR3 is TGCGCCAGCAGCCAGTTTGGATACCTTGAAGCTTTCTTT.

The DNA for the CDR3 is TGTGCCAGCAGTTACCCTAGCATCAATGAGCAGTTCTTC. Translation gives CASSYPSINEQFF. The rearrangement uses TRBV6-6 and TRBJ2-1, with D perhaps matching TRBD2 (5 bases). Trimming took off 2 bases at V and 6 bases at J, with 8 bases between the two ends. The CDR3 is made up of 13 amino acids. Per the germline V gene, CDR1 is MNHNY and CDR2 is SVGAGI (reference sequence).

This CDR3 reads CASSPGQMNSPLHF. CDR3 coding DNA: TGTGCCAGTAGTCCGGGACAGATGAATTCACCCCTCCACTTT. The chain couples TRBV19 to TRBJ1-6; 7 nucleotides line up with TRBD1. CDR1 is LNHDA, CDR2 SQIVND, per germline (reference sequence). J gave up 7 bases and V 5 bases, and 5 bases lay outside the gene matches. The length of the CDR3 is 14 residues.

The chain recombines TRBV5-5 with TRBJ1-2; D is undetermined. CDR3 length: 16 amino acids. The V and J ends lost 3 bases and 8 bases respectively, with 23 bases between them. Germline-derived CDR1 and CDR2 are SGHKS and YYEKEE (reference sequence). The CDR3 region is CASSSSRYQYFYGYTF. CDR3 sequence (DNA): TGTGCCAGCAGCTCATCCCGATACCAGTATTTCTACGGCTACACCTTC.

This chain connects TRBV4-1 to TRBJ1-2; TRBD1 might be the D (5 bases). CDR3 size: 18 residues. Germline V gene data show CDR1 as MGHRA and CDR2 as YSYEKL. V was cut by 2 bases and J by 0 bases, with 19 bases left in between. CDR3: CASSQQRGQGPANYGYTF. DNA for the CDR3: TGCGCCAGCAGCCAACAAAGAGGGCAGGGCCCAGCTAACTATGGCTACACCTTC.

V usage is TRBV9 and J usage is TRBJ1-2; D gene uncertain. Germline V gene lookup returns CDR1 SGDLS and CDR2 YYNGEE. The CDR3 has 10 residues. V was shortened by 3 bases and J by 5 bases, with 2 bases between the two germline ends. The CDR3 DNA sequence: TGTGCCAGCAGCGGATATGGCTACACCTTC. Its translation is CASSGYGYTF.

This clone was detected a few times. The V and J genes are TRBV2 and TRBJ2-5, with D perhaps TRBD1 (6 bases). CDR3 length: 13 residues. V dropped 8 bases and J dropped 4 bases, with 14 bases sitting between them. Germline V lookup: CDR1 SNHLY, CDR2 FYNNEI. In DNA form, the CDR3 reads TGTGCCAGCTTTACAGGGTGGGGAGAGACCCAGTACTTC. The encoded protein is CASFTGWGETQYF.

This rearrangement joins TRBV19 to TRBJ1-1, with D tentatively TRBD1 (5 bases). Germline V CDR1 and CDR2: LNHDA, SQIVND (reference sequence). The V and J ends lost 3 bases and 5 bases respectively, with 10 bases between them. The length of the CDR3 is 13 residues. CDR3 sequence: CASSMGVGTEAFF. The CDR3 nucleotides are TGTGCCAGTAGTATGGGGGTCGGAACTGAAGCTTTCTTT.

The chain uses TRBV27 and TRBJ2-1, with D perhaps matching TRBD2 (5 bases). Germline values: CDR1 MNHEY, CDR2 SMNVEV (reference sequence). V was pared by 7 bases and J by 0 bases, with 22 bases between. CDR3 length: 18 amino acids. The CDR3 nucleotides are TGTGCCAGCACCCAAAGTGGGCTAGCAGAGAGCTCCTACAATGAGCAGTTCTTC. It specifies CASTQSGLAESSYNEQFF.

The chain recombines TRBV9 with TRBJ2-1; D gene ambiguous. The CDR3 runs 14 residues. Germline V gene lookup returns CDR1 SGDLS and CDR2 YYNGEE. The V end was cut by 0 bases, the J end by 0 bases, with 4 bases between. The CDR3, as DNA: TGTGCCAGCAGCGTAGCAGGCTCCTACAATGAGCAGTTCTTC. Translating gives CASSVAGSYNEQFF.

The DNA for the CDR3 is TGTGCCAGCAGCCAATGGACAGGGGTAGGTCAGCCCCAGCATTTT. Protein sequence: CASSQWTGVGQPQHF. V is TRBV5-4 and J is TRBJ1-5; 9 bases agree with TRBD1. Germline-derived CDR1 and CDR2 are SGHNT and YYREEE (reference sequence). J gave up 6 bases and V 4 bases, and 8 bases lay outside the gene matches. The CDR3 totals 15 residues. The full variable domain, in which reference TRBV5-4 and TRBJ1-5 provide the parts outside the CDR3, is ETGVTQSPTHLIKTRGQQVTLRCSSQSGHNTVSWYQQALGQGPQFIFQYYREEENGRGNFPPRFSGLQFPNYSSELNVNALELDDSALYLCASSQWTGVGQPQHFGDGTRLSIL.

V gene TRBV5-8 combines with J gene TRBJ2-5; D may be TRBD2 (7 bases). Germline V lookup: CDR1 SGHTS, CDR2 YDEGEE. This CDR3 contains 15 residues. V lost 6 bases and J 2 bases, leaving 17 bases between the germline ends. CDR3 coding DNA: TGTGCCAGCACCCGAGGAGGGGGACTACAAGAGACCCAGTACTTC. The encoded protein is CASTRGGGLQETQYF.

The table lists this clone with a count of one. The chain couples TRBV12-2 to TRBJ2-1; TRBD2 is the table's D call and was not checked against the DNA. TRBV12-2 constitutes a pseudogene. This CDR3 is built from 21 residues. The CDR3 region has the DNA TGTGCAAGTCGCTTAGCGCATCAGCGGGGGGCCGGACCCATGCCGATCAATGAGCAGTTCTTC. This gives the protein CASRLAHQRGAGPMPINEQFF.

The rearrangement joins TRBV6-5 to TRBJ2-3, with 7 bases fitting TRBD2. Germline CDR1 MNHEY, CDR2 SVGAGI. V was pared by 4 bases and J by 6 bases, with 10 bases of the junction left unmatched. There are 15 residues in the CDR3. CDR3 protein: CASSFGGAGFDTQYF. CDR3 DNA sequence: TGTGCCAGCAGTTTTGGGGGAGCGGGATTCGATACGCAGTATTTT.

The rearrangement links TRBV11-1 to TRBJ2-5; 7 nucleotides align to TRBD2. Germline V gene data show CDR1 as SGHAT and CDR2 as FQDESV (reference sequence). Trimming cost V 1 base and J 5 bases; bases outside gene matches: 7. This CDR3 contains 15 residues. The CDR3 DNA follows: TGTGCCAGCAGCTTAGGTGGGAGGGCCGGGGAGACCCAGTACTTC. Translation: CASSLGGRAGETQYF.

This clone is a singleton in its sample. The chain employs TRBV5-1 and TRBJ2-1, with 12 bases that match TRBD2. V was clipped by 1 base and J by 6 bases; unmatched bases: 5. The CDR3 totals 16 residues. Germline loops: CDR1 SGHRS, CDR2 YFSETQ. The CDR3 sequence is CASSLPTSGSGNEQFF. The CDR3, as DNA: TGCGCCAGCAGCTTGCCGACTAGCGGGAGTGGCAATGAGCAGTTCTTC.

This clone was picked up one time. The chain uses TRBV9 and TRBJ2-1; TRBD1 aligns across 8 bases. V shed 4 bases, J shed 4 bases, and the junction held 4 bases outside the gene matches. Germline loops: CDR1 SGDLS, CDR2 YYNGEE. CDR3 length: 14 amino acids. The CDR3 sequence is CASSQGQGYNEQFF. CDR3 coding DNA: TGTGCCAGCAGCCAAGGACAGGGTTACAATGAGCAGTTCTTC. Combining the CDR3 with reference TRBV9 and TRBJ2-1 gives the whole variable domain DSGVTQTPKHLITATGQRVTLRCSPRSGDLSVYWYQQSLDQGLQFLIQYYNGEERAKGNILERFSAQQFPDLHSELNLSSLELGDSALYFCASSQGQGYNEQFFGPGTRLTVL.

V and J are TRBV9 and TRBJ1-6; tentatively, D is TRBD1 (5 bases). The CDR3 is made up of 15 amino acids. The germline CDR1 and CDR2 sequences are SGDLS and YYNGEE. Trimming shortened V by 0 bases and J by 10 bases, and 14 bases separated the two germline ends. In nucleotides, the CDR3 is TGTGCCAGCAGCGTAGACGGGGGGTCAGGATCACCCCTCCACTTT. Amino acid sequence: CASSVDGGSGSPLHF.

The gene calls are TRBV5-6 and TRBJ1-5; D ambiguous. CDR3 length: 12 amino acids. Per the germline V gene, CDR1 is SGHDT and CDR2 is YYEEEE. Trimming shortened V by 2 bases and J by 4 bases, and 4 bases separated the two germline ends. The CDR3 sequence: CASSLRNQPQHF. The CDR3 bases are TGTGCCAGCAGCTTAAGGAATCAGCCCCAGCATTTT. Supplemented by reference TRBV5-6 and TRBJ1-5, the full variable domain reads DAGVTQSPTHLIKTRGQQVTLRCSPKSGHDTVSWYQQALGQGPQFIFQYYEEEERQRGNFPDRFSGHQFPNYSSELNVNALLLGDSALYLCASSLRNQPQHFGDGTRLSIL.

The genes are TRBV6-5 and TRBJ2-7, with TRBD1 as a possible D gene (5 bases). Trimming took off 0 bases at V and 0 bases at J, with 9 bases between the two ends. The CDR3 sequence is 15 residues long. Germline V CDR1 and CDR2: MNHEY, SVGAGI. This chain's CDR3 is CASSYSTANSYEQYF. The CDR3 nucleotides read TGTGCCAGCAGTTACTCGACAGCAAACTCCTACGAGCAGTACTTC.

The chain carries TRBV5-4 and TRBJ2-2; 11 bases match TRBD1. The CDR3 consists of 17 residues. Germline lookup yields CDR1 SGHNT and CDR2 YYREEE (reference sequence). J was trimmed by 5 bases and V by 4 bases; bases with no gene match: 10. CDR3 sequence reads: CASSPPGQGAETGELFF. Here the CDR3 DNA reads TGTGCCAGCAGCCCCCCCGGACAGGGGGCCGAGACCGGGGAGCTGTTTTTT.

V is TRBV9 and J is TRBJ1-1; 8 positions match TRBD1. V lost 0 bases and J lost 5; bases outside the gene matches: 6. This CDR3 is 15 amino acids long. Germline V lookup: CDR1 SGDLS, CDR2 YYNGEE. The chain's CDR3 is CASSVAQGARTEAFF. The DNA of the CDR3 is TGTGCCAGCAGCGTAGCTCAGGGGGCGCGGACTGAAGCTTTCTTT.

J is TRBJ1-1 and V is TRBV28, with D unresolved. V dropped 3 bases and J dropped 5 bases, with 10 bases sitting between them. The CDR3 is 13 residues long. Germline V gene data show CDR1 as MDHEN and CDR2 as SYDVKM. This CDR3 is CASSFGGRTEAFF. In DNA, the CDR3 is TGTGCCAGCAGTTTTGGAGGGCGGACTGAAGCTTTCTTT.

This clone was detected a few times. The V and J genes are TRBV5-1 and TRBJ2-7, with D perhaps TRBD2 (6 bases). This CDR3 comprises 14 residues. Looked up from germline, CDR1 is SGHRS and CDR2 is YFSETQ. Trimming took off 2 bases at V and 4 bases at J, with 13 bases between the two ends. The CDR3, as DNA: TGCGCCAGCAGCTTATCGGGAGAAGGTTACGAGCAGTACTTC. Protein sequence: CASSLSGEGYEQYF.

This rearrangement joins TRBV5-1 to TRBJ2-5; 10 bases align to TRBD2. CDR3 length: 20 amino acids. J gave up 5 bases and V 2 bases, and 21 bases lay outside the gene matches. Germline CDR1 reads SGHRS; CDR2 reads YFSETQ. DNA for the CDR3: TGCGCCAGCAGCTTCGCCCACATCCTACTAGCGGGACAGGAGGGGGAGACCCAGTACTTC. Translation: CASSFAHILLAGQEGETQYF.

This clone was seen only a few times. The rearrangement joins TRBV10-2 to TRBJ2-7, with TRBD1 matching over 9 bases. Losses at the gene ends were 5 bases for V and 3 bases for J; bases not matched to a gene: 8. Germline loops: CDR1 WSHSY, CDR2 SAAADI. The CDR3 is 15 amino acids. This chain's CDR3 is CASSLRGTGHYEQYF. The CDR3 coding sequence is TGCGCCAGCAGTCTTCGAGGGACAGGGCACTACGAGCAGTACTTC.